A single sample is the source of the 16 T cell receptor beta chains below, sequenced in a study of T cells expressing NK-cell markers. For each CDR3 protein, TCRdb gives one entry from its re-call of the 5' RACE reads, without DNA. The sample has about 380,000 distinct CDR3 sequences. The sequenced sample was blood T cells: a sorted CD56 or NKG2C T cell subset, CD4+ or CD8+ T cells, or bulk PBMC T cells (not recorded which). The receptors here all came from a man between 18 and 69 years old in good health.

The genes are TRBV7-2 and TRBJ2-1; the TCRdb call, TRBD2, lacks DNA for checking. The length of the CDR3 is 15 residues. Germline CDR1 and CDR2: SGHTA and FQGNSA. The CDR3 here is CASSLMSGGYNEQFF.

The V gene is TRBV6-2 or TRBV6-3, the J gene TRBJ1-1. CDR3 length: 13 residues. Germline V CDR1 and CDR2: MNHEY, SVGEGT. The chain's CDR3 is CASSYGQFTEAFF.

The chain links TRBV19 to TRBJ2-1; TCRdb returns TRBD1, unconfirmable since there is no DNA. The CDR3 spans 14 residues. Germline V gene sequence: CDR1 LNHDA, CDR2 SQIVND (reference sequence). This CDR3 is CASRAHRENNEQFF. The variable domain in full, completed from reference TRBV19 and TRBJ2-1, reads DGGITQSPKYLFRKEGQNVTLSCEQNLNHDAMYWYRQDPGQGLRLIYYSQIVNDFQKGDIAEGYSVSREKKESFPLTVTSAQKNPTAFYLCASRAHRENNEQFFGPGTRLTVL.

The chain is built from TRBV18 and TRBJ1-1; as DNA is missing, the TRBD1 call by TCRdb cannot be tested. The CDR3 spans 16 residues. Germline V gene lookup returns CDR1 KGHSH and CDR2 LQKENI. CDR3 protein: CASSSYGGRMGTEAFF.

CDR3 protein: CASSERLAMEQFF. This sequence joins TRBV7-8 and TRBJ2-1; TCRdb names TRBD2, which stays unverified in the absence of DNA. The CDR3 has 13 amino acids. Per germline, CDR1 SGHVS and CDR2 FQNEAQ.

V is TRBV7-2 and J is TRBJ2-3; TCRdb returns TRBD1, unconfirmable since there is no DNA. CDR1 is SGHTA and CDR2 is FQGNSA in the germline V gene. The CDR3 has 16 amino acids. This chain's CDR3 is CASSRLGGRGADTQYF.

The CDR3 sequence: CASSFGLAGEGRETQYF. The V call is TRBV5-1, the J call TRBJ2-5; the D gene TCRdb calls, TRBD2, cannot be checked with no DNA. Germline assignment: CDR1 SGHRS and CDR2 YFSETQ. This CDR3 is 17 amino acids long.

This chain links TRBV7-6 with TRBJ2-3; TCRdb calls TRBD2, which cannot be checked without DNA. CDR1 is SGHVS, CDR2 FNYEAQ, per germline. The CDR3 sequence is 16 residues long. The CDR3 sequence is CASTSRASGATDTQYF. Full variable domain (missing parts from reference TRBV7-6 and TRBJ2-3): GAGVSQSPRYKVTKRGQDVALRCDPISGHVSLYWYRQALGQGPEFLTYFNYEAQQDKSGLPNDRFSAERPEGSISTLTIQRTEQRDSAMYRCASTSRASGATDTQYFGPGTRLTVL.

The chain couples TRBV12-3 or TRBV12-4 to TRBJ1-6. This CDR3 is 15 amino acids long. The CDR3 loop is CASSFYSGNYSPLHF.

This chain uses TRBV28 with TRBJ2-3; the TCRdb D gene call, TRBD1, has no DNA to confirm it. The V gene's germline CDR1 is MDHEN and CDR2 SYDVKM. This CDR3 spans 16 amino acids. CDR3 region: CASSLFVQFDTDTQYF.

The chain carries TRBV30 and TRBJ1-5. From germline, CDR1 is GTSNPN and CDR2 SVGIG (reference sequence). The CDR3 sequence is 13 residues long. CDR3 sequence reads: CAWSKTFDQPQHF.

V is TRBV7-2 and J is TRBJ1-5; lacking DNA, the TRBD1 call made by TCRdb goes unchecked. CDR1 SGHTA and CDR2 FQGNSA come from the germline V gene. The CDR3 has 18 amino acids. The chain's CDR3 is CASSLTPRQGAGNQPQHF.

J is TRBJ2-3 and V is TRBV6-1; absent DNA, TCRdb's TRBD1 call cannot be checked. CDR1 MNHNS and CDR2 SASEGT come from the germline V gene. The CDR3 length is 16 residues. The CDR3 region is CASSEPGRGSTDTQYF.

The chain employs TRBV7-8 and TRBJ2-3; TCRdb returns TRBD1, unconfirmable since there is no DNA. The CDR3 loop spans 14 amino acids. Germline V gene lookup returns CDR1 SGHVS and CDR2 FQNEAQ. The CDR3 here is CASSFGGGVDTQYF.

The J gene is TRBJ1-4, the V gene TRBV18; as DNA is missing, the TRBD1 call by TCRdb cannot be tested. The CDR3 has 15 residues. Germline V gene sequence: CDR1 KGHSH, CDR2 LQKENI. The CDR3 region is CASSLYPGANEKLFF.

The CDR3 is CSVGGGKETQYF. The chain is built from TRBV29-1 and TRBJ2-5. This CDR3 has 12 residues. Germline lookup yields CDR1 SQVTM and CDR2 ANQGSEA.